This T cell receptor (beta chain) was recovered during a study of tissue T cells after allogeneic stem cell transplantation. Study context: Samples with visible lymphocytes on H&E were prioritized for sequencing.

Clones were read by immunoSEQ multiplex PCR, and TCRdb kept only the in-frame ones, dropping some. The sample includes 20,000 to 30,000 clones, roughly 80% seen only once; the top ten take roughly 7.1%. Germline CDR1 is GTSNPN and CDR2 is SVGIG (reference sequence). After removal of 1 base from V and 11 bases from J, the junction contained 4 bases not matched to a gene. There are 11 residues in the CDR3. Autopsy tissues spanned esophagus to rectum, liver, skin, and lymphoid organs including spleen. The sample in question was tissue from the ileum, obtained at autopsy. The sequence was collected from a female donor older than 55 with lung cancer. The V call is TRBV30, the J call TRBJ1-2; TRBD1 aligns across 7 bases. In nucleotides, the CDR3 is TGTGCCTGGAGTGCAGGGGGGAGGTACACCTTC. Protein product: CAWSAGGRYTF.